One and the same sample provided the 25 T cell receptor beta chains below, sequenced in a study of human T cells and chemical hapten exposure. TCRdb ran MiXCR on the RACE reads and lists one entry per CDR3 protein. The data contain 130,000 or so distinct CDR3 sequences, approximately 9.1% of them singletons. The sample's time point: healthy volunteer bleed at 2 weeks. The study extracted total RNA from unfractionated whole blood. Material: whole blood. All receptors derive from a male donor in good health. Some clones in this sample may be carry-over from other donors' samples.

The chain joins TRBV20-1 to TRBJ2-3; 9 nucleotides line up with TRBD2. CDR3 length equals 14 residues. Germline trimming cut 4 bases from V and 5 bases from J; bases unmatched to any gene: 7. CDR1 DFQATT and CDR2 SNEGSKA come from the germline V gene (reference sequence). CDR3 DNA: TGCAGTGCTATCCCAGCGGGGGGACGAGATACGCAGTATTTT. Translated: CSAIPAGGRDTQYF.

There are many counts of this clonotype. The J gene is TRBJ2-5, the V gene TRBV27; unclear D gene. The CDR3 is 15 amino acids. The germline V gene has CDR1 MNHEY and CDR2 SMNVEV (reference sequence). Between the trimmed V and J ends, which lost 2 bases and 7 bases, there was a span of 17 bases. This CDR3 is CASSLMGGPLGTQYF. In DNA, the CDR3 is TGTGCCAGCAGTTTAATGGGCGGCCCCCTCGGGACCCAGTACTTC.

This clonotype was recorded many times. V and J are TRBV6-5 and TRBJ2-7; D remains unclear. The CDR3 runs to 14 residues. The V end lost 3 bases, the J end lost 0 bases, and 9 bases lay between the germline ends. Germline V CDR1 and CDR2: MNHEY, SVGAGI. Here the CDR3 reads CASSYNAASYEQYF. The DNA of the CDR3 is TGTGCCAGCAGTTATAACGCAGCCTCCTACGAGCAGTACTTC.

This clonotype showed up many times. The gene calls are TRBV11-3 and TRBJ2-1; TRBD2 might be the D (6 bases). V dropped 5 bases and J dropped 8 bases, with 13 bases sitting between them. CDR3 length: 13 residues. Per the germline V gene, CDR1 is SGHNT and CDR2 is YENEEA. The CDR3: CASSRAWEDEQFF. CDR3 DNA: TGTGCCAGCAGCCGAGCATGGGAGGATGAGCAGTTCTTC.

In its sample, this clonotype was seen many times. The chain is built from TRBV7-3 and TRBJ1-4; D perhaps matches TRBD1 (6 bases). The germline V gene encodes CDR1 SGHTA and CDR2 FQGTGA. The length of the CDR3 is 15 residues. V was pared by 5 bases and J by 3 bases, with 13 bases between. The CDR3 protein is CASSPTGWPNEKLFF. CDR3 bases: TGTGCCAGCAGCCCTACAGGGTGGCCTAATGAAAAACTGTTTTTT.

V is TRBV5-4 and J is TRBJ2-2; possible D gene TRBD1, 5 bases. The germline V and J ends were trimmed by 5 bases and 1 base, with 18 bases remaining between them. The CDR3 length is 17 residues. From germline, CDR1 is SGHNT and CDR2 YYREEE (reference sequence). This CDR3 is CASRFMQGPLNTGELFF. DNA for the CDR3: TGTGCCAGCAGATTTATGCAGGGCCCACTGAACACCGGGGAGCTGTTTTTT.

In its sample, this clonotype was seen a few times. The chain employs TRBV9 and TRBJ2-2; TRBD1 is a possible D gene (6 bases). CDR3 length: 15 amino acids. Per germline, CDR1 SGDLS and CDR2 YYNGEE. V was trimmed by 4 bases and J by 4 bases, leaving 14 bases between them. The CDR3 here is CASSQGQSGTGELFF. The CDR3 DNA reads as TGTGCCAGCAGCCAAGGACAGTCCGGCACCGGGGAGCTGTTTTTT. The variable domain in full, completed from reference TRBV9 and TRBJ2-2, reads DSGVTQTPKHLITATGQRVTLRCSPRSGDLSVYWYQQSLDQGLQFLIQYYNGEERAKGNILERFSAQQFPDLHSELNLSSLELGDSALYFCASSQGQSGTGELFFGEGSRLTVL.

This clonotype turned up a few times. V usage is TRBV5-1 and J usage is TRBJ2-5; TRBD2 aligns across 10 bases. Germline CDR1 is SGHRS and CDR2 is YFSETQ. V was pared by 0 bases and J by 1 base, with 3 bases of the junction left unmatched. The CDR3 consists of 16 residues. CDR3 DNA sequence: TGCGCCAGCAGCTTGGAACTAGCGGGAACCCAAGAGACCCAGTACTTC. As protein: CASSLELAGTQETQYF.

This clonotype has ten or more counts. V gene TRBV20-1 combines with J gene TRBJ2-7; the D is unclear. V was pared by 6 bases and J by 4 bases, with 13 bases between. The CDR3 totals 12 residues. CDR1 DFQATT and CDR2 SNEGSKA come from the germline V gene (reference sequence). CDR3 DNA: TGCAGTGCCCTATCTAAAAAGTACGAGCAGTACTTC. Translation gives CSALSKKYEQYF.

The chain joins TRBV6-5 to TRBJ2-3; TRBD1 matches at 9 bases. Germline-derived CDR1 and CDR2 are MNHEY and SVGAGI. V was clipped by 2 bases and J by 3 bases; unmatched bases: 3. The CDR3 consists of 15 residues. For the CDR3, the DNA is TGTGCCAGCAGTTACAGGGGACAGGGTACAGATACGCAGTATTTT. Translating it yields CASSYRGQGTDTQYF.

The chain employs TRBV6-5 and TRBJ1-2, with 7 bases fitting TRBD1. V shed 5 bases and J 0 bases; nucleotides not matched to a gene: 3. The CDR3 is 14 amino acids. Germline V gene lookup returns CDR1 MNHEY and CDR2 SVGAGI. CDR3 loop: CASSADRSNYGYTF. The DNA of the CDR3 is TGTGCCAGCAGTGCGGACAGGTCTAACTATGGCTACACCTTC.

The chain has TRBV9 and TRBJ2-1; a possible D gene is TRBD2 (5 bases). Germline V gene lookup returns CDR1 SGDLS and CDR2 YYNGEE. Between the trimmed V and J ends, which lost 0 bases and 4 bases, there was a span of 14 bases. CDR3 length equals 16 residues. The CDR3 reads CASSVVSGVNYNEQFF. In nucleotides, the CDR3 is TGTGCCAGCAGCGTAGTGAGCGGCGTGAATTACAATGAGCAGTTCTTC.

This clonotype was observed a few times. The J gene is TRBJ2-1, the V gene TRBV12-3 or TRBV12-4; D unclear. This CDR3 comprises 18 residues. With 3 bases removed from V and 0 bases from J, the gap between germline ends came to 18 bases. CDR3 amino acids: CASSLGWFGQSSYNEQFF. CDR3 bases: TGTGCCAGCAGTTTGGGGTGGTTCGGGCAAAGCTCCTACAATGAGCAGTTCTTC.

V and J are TRBV7-2 and TRBJ1-5; D is unresolved. The CDR3 extends over 15 amino acids. Germline CDR1 SGHTA, CDR2 FQGNSA. V was clipped by 0 bases and J by 3 bases, with 9 bases between them. The CDR3 spells CASSLAPGPNQPQHF. In nucleotides, the CDR3 is TGTGCCAGCAGCTTAGCCCCCGGGCCCAATCAGCCCCAGCATTTT.

The chain recombines TRBV5-1 with TRBJ2-1, with 8 bases aligning to TRBD1. Germline values: CDR1 SGHRS, CDR2 YFSETQ. The CDR3 runs to 16 residues. V dropped 5 bases and J dropped 1; count of bases not matched to a gene: 8. CDR3: CASSRQGQGSYNEQFF. The CDR3 DNA is TGCGCCAGCAGTCGACAGGGGCAAGGGTCCTACAATGAGCAGTTCTTC.

This clonotype appeared a few times. The J gene is TRBJ2-1, the V gene TRBV12-3 or TRBV12-4, with D unclear. This CDR3 contains 12 residues. V was shortened by 4 bases and J by 5 bases, with 6 bases between the two germline ends. Here the CDR3 DNA reads TGTGCCAGCAGTTCGTCCCACAATGAGCAGTTCTTC. It yields the protein CASSSSHNEQFF.

The table lists this clonotype with many counts. The chain uses TRBV6-5 and TRBJ2-3; 10 bases align to TRBD2. V was clipped by 6 bases and J by 2 bases; unmatched bases: 8. This CDR3 spans 16 amino acids. Germline CDR1 and CDR2: MNHEY and SVGAGI. Here the CDR3 reads CASRESGGVDTDTQYF. CDR3 nucleotides: TGTGCCAGCAGAGAAAGCGGGGGGGTAGACACAGATACGCAGTATTTT.

This clonotype was seen a handful of times. The V gene is TRBV12-3 or TRBV12-4, the J gene TRBJ2-3; no firm D call. This CDR3 region has 17 residues. Trimming removed 3 bases at V and 2 bases at J, with 18 bases between. CDR3 in DNA: TGTGCCAGCAGTTTTAGGCCCTCTCTGGCCCCCACAGATACGCAGTATTTT. Residues: CASSFRPSLAPTDTQYF.

J is TRBJ2-7 and V is TRBV12-3 or TRBV12-4; D is unclear. V was clipped by 1 base and J by 6 bases, with 13 bases between them. The CDR3 has 14 residues. In DNA, the CDR3 is TGTGCCAGCAGTTTAGTAGGGTATATGGGCGAGCAGTACTTC. Its protein is CASSLVGYMGEQYF.

This clonotype was found a few times. This chain joins TRBV4-2 and TRBJ2-6; perhaps TRBD2 as D (6 bases). Germline V CDR1 and CDR2: LGHNA, YNFKEQ. CDR3 size: 17 residues. The V end was cut by 0 bases, the J end by 0 bases, with 9 bases between. CDR3 in DNA: TGTGCCAGCAGCCAAGAGGAGGGCTCCTCTGGGGCCAACGTCCTGACTTTC. Translating gives CASSQEEGSSGANVLTF.

The rearrangement uses TRBV7-2 and TRBJ1-5, with D hard to call. The CDR3 sequence is 15 residues long. Germline V lookup: CDR1 SGHTA, CDR2 FQGNSA. The V and J ends lost 4 bases and 2 bases respectively, with 12 bases between them. The CDR3 reads CASSSSTIGNQPQHF. CDR3 nucleotide sequence: TGTGCCAGCAGCTCGAGCACGATTGGCAATCAGCCCCAGCATTTT. Full variable domain (remainder filled in from reference TRBV7-2 and TRBJ1-5): GAGVSQSPSNKVTEKGKDVELRCDPISGHTALYWYRQSLGQGLEFLIYFQGNSAPDKSGLPSDRFSAERTGGSVSTLTIQRTQQEDSAVYLCASSSSTIGNQPQHFGDGTRLSIL.

This rearrangement joins TRBV7-9 to TRBJ2-1; tentative D call: TRBD2 (6 bases). With 4 bases removed from V and 6 bases from J, the gap between germline ends came to 16 bases. Germline V gives CDR1 SEHNR, CDR2 FQNEAQ (reference sequence). CDR3 length equals 15 residues. CDR3 residues: CASSSRLGKLNEQFF. The CDR3 DNA reads as TGTGCCAGCAGCTCCCGACTAGGAAAGCTCAATGAGCAGTTCTTC.

This clonotype was counted between two and nine times. The chain is built from TRBV27 and TRBJ2-5; D is perhaps TRBD1 (5 bases). The V gene's germline CDR1 is MNHEY and CDR2 SMNVEV (reference sequence). V was shortened by 0 bases and J by 3 bases, with 14 bases between the two germline ends. The CDR3 sequence is 16 residues long. The CDR3 reads CASSLSLGLTEETQYF. CDR3 coding DNA: TGTGCCAGCAGTTTATCTCTGGGATTGACAGAAGAGACCCAGTACTTC.

This clonotype was counted ten times or more. This chain joins TRBV14 and TRBJ1-1, with 7 bases aligning to TRBD1. J lost 3 bases, V lost 4 bases, and 8 bases had no gene match. The CDR3 spans 15 residues. The germline V gene encodes CDR1 SGHDN and CDR2 FVKESK. The CDR3: CASSLPPGGYTEAFF. The CDR3 nucleotides are TGTGCCAGCAGCCTCCCACCAGGGGGGTACACTGAAGCTTTCTTT.

This clonotype was detected only a few times. This chain links TRBV20-1 with TRBJ2-7; TRBD1 agrees at 7 bases. Unmatched junction bases numbered 9, after V lost 5 bases and J lost 5 bases. Germline CDR1 is DFQATT and CDR2 is SNEGSKA (reference sequence). The CDR3 runs to 13 residues. This CDR3 reads CSAPRTGLDEQYF. In DNA, the CDR3 is TGCAGTGCTCCCCGGACAGGTCTGGACGAGCAGTACTTC.